This is a list of T cell receptor beta chains from one sample in a study of blood T cell repertoires in COVID-19. The assay was immunoSEQ multiplex PCR, and TCRdb's table has in-frame clones only and misses some. In the table there are about 98,000 clones, about nine tenths of which are singletons. The specimen sequenced was peripheral blood. The receptor source for this set is a woman aged 50 to 65 with COVID-19, enrolled during active disease. Each CDR3 is given with its conserved first and last residue. Each record gives: J gene, V gene, clone size, D gene, CDR3 protein, CDR3 DNA. A D gene is named only where the DNA matches it firmly. Clone size appears in some rows only: once, few, many, or a class for an expanded clone.

J: TRBJ2-7; V: TRBV30; size: .; D: TRBD1; CDR3: CAWIRQGAFYEQYF; DNA: TGTGCCTGGATTAGACAGGGGGCTTTCTACGAGCAGTACTTC
J: TRBJ2-7; V: TRBV19; size: .; D: TRBD1; CDR3: CASRGQGAGYEQYF; DNA: TGTGCCAGTAGGGGACAGGGGGCCGGCTACGAGCAGTACTTC
J: TRBJ2-5; V: TRBV7-3; size: .; D: TRBD2; CDR3: CASSLIGPISGGPQETQYF; DNA: TGTGCCAGCAGCTTAATTGGCCCGATTAGCGGGGGGCCCCAAGAGACCCAGTACTTC
J: TRBJ2-6; V: TRBV28; size: .; D: .; CDR3: CASSLDSSGANVLTF; DNA: TGTGCCAGCAGTTTAGATAGCTCTGGGGCCAACGTCCTGACTTTC
J: TRBJ1-5; V: TRBV6-2/TRBV6-3; size: .; D: TRBD1; CDR3: CASSYSPGGFQPQHF; DNA: TGTGCCAGCAGTTACTCGCCAGGGGGGTTCCAGCCCCAGCATTTT
J: TRBJ1-2; V: TRBV4-1; size: .; D: TRBD1; CDR3: CASSQEATGSNYGYTF; DNA: TGCGCCAGCAGCCAAGAAGCGACAGGGAGTAACTATGGCTACACCTTC
J: TRBJ2-3; V: TRBV25-1; size: .; D: TRBD1; CDR3: CASSEGAGGPLDTQYF; DNA: TGTGCCAGCAGTGAAGGTGCAGGGGGACCATTGGATACGCAGTATTTT
J: TRBJ2-3; V: TRBV3-1/TRBV3-2; size: .; D: TRBD1; CDR3: CASSQVGQGRSDTQYF; DNA: TGTGCCAGCAGCCAAGTGGGACAGGGGAGGTCGGATACGCAGTATTTT
J: TRBJ2-3; V: TRBV19; size: .; D: TRBD2; CDR3: CASSMPSGGLSSTDTQYF; DNA: TGTGCCAGTAGTATGCCTAGCGGGGGGCTAAGTAGCACAGATACGCAGTATTTT
J: TRBJ2-1; V: TRBV10-2; size: .; D: TRBD2; CDR3: CASRETSGGSNEQFF; DNA: TGCGCCAGCAGAGAAACTAGCGGGGGATCCAATGAGCAGTTCTTC
J: TRBJ2-3; V: TRBV6-6; size: .; D: TRBD2; CDR3: CASSYSGGRGTQYF; DNA: TGTGCCAGCAGTTATAGCGGGGGGCGGGGTACGCAGTATTTT
J: TRBJ1-5; V: TRBV27; size: .; D: .; CDR3: CASTNGGHQPQHF; DNA: TGTGCCAGCACAAACGGGGGGCATCAGCCCCAGCATTTT
J: TRBJ2-5; V: TRBV18; size: .; D: .; CDR3: CASSPPLQETQYF; DNA: TGTGCCAGCTCACCTCCCCTACAAGAGACCCAGTACTTC
J: TRBJ1-5; V: TRBV5-6; size: few; D: TRBD1; CDR3: CASSRDRLLGEPQHF; DNA: TGTGCCAGCAGTCGGGACAGGCTCCTGGGAGAGCCCCAGCATTTT
J: TRBJ1-4; V: TRBV6-5; size: .; D: .; CDR3: CASARASNEKLFF; DNA: TGTGCCAGCGCGCGGGCGTCTAATGAAAAACTGTTTTTT
J: TRBJ1-1; V: TRBV5-1; size: .; D: .; CDR3: CASSLGLFMNTEAFF; DNA: TGCGCCAGCAGCTTGGGACTCTTCATGAACACTGAAGCTTTCTTT
J: TRBJ1-2; V: TRBV28; size: .; D: TRBD1; CDR3: CASSRPGQNYGYTF; DNA: TGTGCCAGCAGTAGACCGGGACAGAACTATGGCTACACCTTC
J: TRBJ1-5; V: TRBV11-2; size: .; D: .; CDR3: CASSLGERVSNQPQHF; DNA: TGTGCCAGCAGCTTAGGGGAGAGGGTGAGCAATCAGCCCCAGCATTTT
J: TRBJ1-2; V: TRBV5-4; size: .; D: .; CDR3: CASSSGGLNYGYTF; DNA: TGTGCCAGCAGCTCGGGGGGTCTTAACTATGGCTACACCTTC
J: TRBJ2-7; V: TRBV28; size: .; D: TRBD2; CDR3: CASAQGSGGAVEQYF; DNA: TGTGCCAGCGCACAGGGGAGCGGGGGGGCCGTTGAGCAGTACTTC
J: TRBJ1-2; V: TRBV23-1; size: .; D: .; CDR3: CASPPPQGDYGYTF; DNA: TGCGCCAGCCCTCCACCCCAGGGTGACTATGGCTACACCTTC
J: TRBJ2-5; V: TRBV11-3; size: .; D: .; CDR3: CASSLPGAGVQETQYF; DNA: TGTGCCAGCAGCCTCCCTGGGGCAGGGGTACAAGAGACCCAGTACTTC
J: TRBJ2-5; V: TRBV2; size: once; D: .; CDR3: CASSAGLQETQYF; DNA: TGTGCCAGCAGCGCGGGACTGCAAGAGACCCAGTACTTC
J: TRBJ1-2; V: TRBV3-1/TRBV3-2; size: .; D: .; CDR3: CASSHGGEHGYTF; DNA: TGTGCCAGCAGCCACGGCGGAGAACATGGCTACACCTTC
J: TRBJ1-3; V: TRBV28; size: .; D: .; CDR3: CASSSSGASGNTIYF; DNA: TGTGCCAGCAGTAGTTCAGGGGCCTCTGGAAACACCATATATTTT
J: TRBJ2-7; V: TRBV15; size: .; D: .; CDR3: CATSRDPGESYEQYF; DNA: TGTGCCACCAGCAGAGACCCAGGGGAAAGCTACGAGCAGTACTTC
J: TRBJ2-2; V: TRBV3-1/TRBV3-2; size: .; D: .; CDR3: CASSQPSSGTGELFF; DNA: TGTGCCAGCAGCCAACCCAGCTCGGGAACCGGGGAGCTGTTTTTT